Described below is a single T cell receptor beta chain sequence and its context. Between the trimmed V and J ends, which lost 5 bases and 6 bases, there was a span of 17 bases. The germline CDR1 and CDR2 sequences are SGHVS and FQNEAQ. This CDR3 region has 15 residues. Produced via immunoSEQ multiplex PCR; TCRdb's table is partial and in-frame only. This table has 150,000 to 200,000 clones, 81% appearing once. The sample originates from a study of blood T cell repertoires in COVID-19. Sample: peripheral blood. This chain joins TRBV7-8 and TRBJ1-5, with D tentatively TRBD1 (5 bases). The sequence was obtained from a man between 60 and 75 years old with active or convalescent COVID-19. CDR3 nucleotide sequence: TGTGCCAGCAGCCTTGTCGCAGGGAACGGTCAGCCCCAGCATTTT. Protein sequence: CASSLVAGNGQPQHF.